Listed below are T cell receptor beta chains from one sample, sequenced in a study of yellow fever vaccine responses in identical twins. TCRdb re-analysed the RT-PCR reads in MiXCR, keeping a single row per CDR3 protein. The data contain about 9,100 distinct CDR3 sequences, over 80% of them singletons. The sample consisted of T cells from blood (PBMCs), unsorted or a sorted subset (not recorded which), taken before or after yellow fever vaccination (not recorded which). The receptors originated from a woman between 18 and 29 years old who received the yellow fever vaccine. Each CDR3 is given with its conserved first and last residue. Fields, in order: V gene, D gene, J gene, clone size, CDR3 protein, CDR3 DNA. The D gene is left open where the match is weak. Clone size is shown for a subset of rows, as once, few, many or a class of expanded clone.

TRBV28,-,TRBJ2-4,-,CASSLSRENIQYF,TGTGCCAGCAGTTTATCCAGGGAAAACATTCAGTACTTC
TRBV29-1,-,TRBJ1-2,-,CSVRTGDGYTF,TGCAGCGTTCGGACGGGAGATGGCTACACCTTC
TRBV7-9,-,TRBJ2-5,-,CASSQADGSPYQETQYF,TGTGCCAGCAGCCAGGCAGATGGCAGCCCGTACCAAGAGACCCAGTACTTC
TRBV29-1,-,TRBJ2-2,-,CSVEVSRRTGELFF,TGCAGCGTTGAAGTGAGCAGACGCACCGGGGAGCTGTTTTTT
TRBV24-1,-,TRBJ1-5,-,CATSERGGNQPQHF,TGTGCCACCAGTGAGAGGGGAGGCAATCAGCCCCAGCATTTT
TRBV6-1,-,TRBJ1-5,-,CASTPRRGGNQPQHF,TGTGCCAGCACCCCAAGGAGAGGGGGCAATCAGCCCCAGCATTTT
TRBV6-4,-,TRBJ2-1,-,CASSESTGPYNEQFF,TGTGCCAGCAGTGAGTCGACAGGCCCCTACAATGAGCAGTTCTTC
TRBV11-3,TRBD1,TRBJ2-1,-,CASSETGQGYNEQFF,TGTGCCAGCAGCGAGACGGGACAGGGCTACAATGAGCAGTTCTTC
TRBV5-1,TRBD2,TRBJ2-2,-,CASSPSGLANTGELFF,TGCGCCAGCAGCCCAAGCGGACTAGCGAACACCGGGGAGCTGTTTTTT
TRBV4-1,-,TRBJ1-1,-,CASSLPAGSTEAFF,TGCGCCAGCAGCCTGCCGGCGGGGAGCACTGAAGCTTTCTTT
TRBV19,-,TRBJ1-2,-,CASRLGPNYGYTF,TGTGCCAGTAGATTAGGACCTAACTATGGCTACACCTTC
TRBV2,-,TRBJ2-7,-,CATLRLDEVEQYF,TGTGCCACCCTCAGACTAGATGAGGTCGAGCAGTACTTC
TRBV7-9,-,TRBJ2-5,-,CASSFTRETQYF,TGTGCCAGCAGCTTTACCCGAGAGACCCAGTACTTC
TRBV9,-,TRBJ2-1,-,CASSPPPGNNEQFF,TGTGCCAGCAGCCCACCCCCAGGAAACAATGAGCAGTTCTTC
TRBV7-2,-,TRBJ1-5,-,CASSNTDQPQHF,TGTGCCAGCAGCAACACAGATCAGCCCCAGCATTTT
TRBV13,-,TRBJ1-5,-,CASTRRKVEGQPQHF,TGTGCCAGCACCAGAAGAAAGGTTGAGGGTCAGCCCCAGCATTTT
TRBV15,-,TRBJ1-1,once,CATSRDRFGAEAFF,TGTGCCACCAGCAGAGACAGGTTTGGGGCTGAAGCTTTCTTT
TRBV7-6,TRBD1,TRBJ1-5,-,CACEDQGQGPQPQHF,TGTGCCTGTGAGGACCAGGGACAGGGACCTCAGCCCCAGCATTTT
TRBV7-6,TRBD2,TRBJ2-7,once,CASSWGLAGGYEQYF,TGTGCCAGCAGCTGGGGACTAGCGGGAGGATACGAGCAGTACTTC
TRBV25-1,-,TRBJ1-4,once,CASSAGGEKLFF,TGTGCCAGCAGTGCTGGGGGTGAAAAACTGTTTTTT
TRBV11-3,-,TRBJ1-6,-,CASSSVKGFGSPLHF,TGTGCCAGCAGCTCCGTTAAGGGGTTCGGTTCACCCCTCCACTTT
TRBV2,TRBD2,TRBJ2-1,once,CASWREGYNEQFF,TGTGCCAGCTGGCGGGAGGGCTACAATGAGCAGTTCTTC
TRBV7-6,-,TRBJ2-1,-,CASSPQELAFGNEQFF,TGTGCCAGCAGCCCTCAGGAACTAGCTTTTGGCAATGAGCAGTTCTTC
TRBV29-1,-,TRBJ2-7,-,CSVGREYEQYF,TGCAGCGTTGGACGGGAATACGAGCAGTACTTC
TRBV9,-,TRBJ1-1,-,CASSVRAIGEAFF,TGTGCCAGCAGCGTTCGGGCTATAGGTGAAGCTTTCTTT
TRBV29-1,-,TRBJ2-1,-,CSVFSVGVNEQFF,TGCAGCGTTTTCTCGGTGGGGGTCAATGAGCAGTTCTTC